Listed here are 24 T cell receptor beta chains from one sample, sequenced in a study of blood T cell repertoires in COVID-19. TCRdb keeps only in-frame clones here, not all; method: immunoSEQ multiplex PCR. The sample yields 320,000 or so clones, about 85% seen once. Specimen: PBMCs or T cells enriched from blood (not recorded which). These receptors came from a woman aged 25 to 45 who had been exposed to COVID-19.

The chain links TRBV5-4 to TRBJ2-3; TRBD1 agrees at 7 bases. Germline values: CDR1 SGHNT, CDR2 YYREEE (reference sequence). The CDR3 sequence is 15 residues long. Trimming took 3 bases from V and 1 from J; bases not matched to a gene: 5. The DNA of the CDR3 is TGTGCCAGCAGCTCTCCGGGACAGCGCACAGATACGCAGTATTTT. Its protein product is CASSSPGQRTDTQYF.

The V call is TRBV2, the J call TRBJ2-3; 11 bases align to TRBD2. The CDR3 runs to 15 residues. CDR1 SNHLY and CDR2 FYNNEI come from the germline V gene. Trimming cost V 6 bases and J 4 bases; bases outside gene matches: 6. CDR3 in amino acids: CASSRLTSGADTQYF. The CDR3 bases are TGTGCCAGCAGCCGATTGACTAGCGGGGCAGATACGCAGTATTTT.

The DNA of the CDR3 is TGTGCCAGCAGTTCTAGGTGGGAGACCCAGTACTTC. Its protein product is CASSSRWETQYF. The chain carries TRBV12-3 or TRBV12-4 and TRBJ2-5; unclear D gene. Trimming took 4 bases from V and 5 from J, leaving 8 bases between them. CDR3 length: 12 residues.

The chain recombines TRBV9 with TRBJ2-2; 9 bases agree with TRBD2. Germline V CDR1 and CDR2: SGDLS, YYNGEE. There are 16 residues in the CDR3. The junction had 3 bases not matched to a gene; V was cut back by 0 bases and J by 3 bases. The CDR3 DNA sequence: TGTGCCAGCAGCGTAGCGATAGCGGGGGACACCGGGGAGCTGTTTTTT. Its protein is CASSVAIAGDTGELFF.

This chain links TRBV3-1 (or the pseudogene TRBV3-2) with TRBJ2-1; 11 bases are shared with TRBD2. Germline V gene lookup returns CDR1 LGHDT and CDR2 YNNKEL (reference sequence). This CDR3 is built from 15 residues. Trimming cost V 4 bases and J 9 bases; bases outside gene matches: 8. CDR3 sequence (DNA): TGTGCCAGCAGCCTAGCCAGACTAGCGGGGAGTGAGCAGTTCTTC. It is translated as CASSLARLAGSEQFF.

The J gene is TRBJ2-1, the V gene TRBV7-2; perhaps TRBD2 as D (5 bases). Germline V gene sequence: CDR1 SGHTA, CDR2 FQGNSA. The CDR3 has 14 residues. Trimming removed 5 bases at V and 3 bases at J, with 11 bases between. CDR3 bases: TGTGCCAGCAGCCCGAGGGCAAACTACAATGAGCAGTTCTTC. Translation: CASSPRANYNEQFF.

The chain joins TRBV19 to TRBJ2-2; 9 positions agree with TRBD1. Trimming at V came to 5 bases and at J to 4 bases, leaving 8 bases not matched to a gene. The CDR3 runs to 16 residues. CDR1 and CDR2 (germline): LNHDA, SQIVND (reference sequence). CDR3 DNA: TGTGCCAGTAGTCCCCCGGGACAGGGCCCCACCGGGGAGCTGTTTTTT. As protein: CASSPPGQGPTGELFF.

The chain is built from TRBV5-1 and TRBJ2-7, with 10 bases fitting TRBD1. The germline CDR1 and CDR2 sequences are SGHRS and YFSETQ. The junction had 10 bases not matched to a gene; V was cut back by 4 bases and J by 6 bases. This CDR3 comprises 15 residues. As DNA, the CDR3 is TGCGCCAGCAGCACCTCCGGGACAGGGGTCGGCGAGCAGTACTTC. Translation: CASSTSGTGVGEQYF.

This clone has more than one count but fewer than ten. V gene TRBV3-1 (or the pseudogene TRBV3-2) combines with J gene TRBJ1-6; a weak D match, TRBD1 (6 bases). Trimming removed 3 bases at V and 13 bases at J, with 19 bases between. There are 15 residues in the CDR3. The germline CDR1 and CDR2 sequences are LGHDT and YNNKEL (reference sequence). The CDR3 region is CASSQPDRRLEPLHF. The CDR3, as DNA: TGTGCCAGCAGCCAGCCCGACAGGCGCCTGGAGCCCCTCCACTTT.

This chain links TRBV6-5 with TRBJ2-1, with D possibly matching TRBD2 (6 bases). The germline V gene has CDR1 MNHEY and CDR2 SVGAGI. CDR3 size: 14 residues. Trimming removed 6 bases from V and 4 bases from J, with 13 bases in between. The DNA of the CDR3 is TGTGCCAGCAGGCCAGCGGGTTATTACAATGAGCAGTTCTTC. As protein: CASRPAGYYNEQFF.

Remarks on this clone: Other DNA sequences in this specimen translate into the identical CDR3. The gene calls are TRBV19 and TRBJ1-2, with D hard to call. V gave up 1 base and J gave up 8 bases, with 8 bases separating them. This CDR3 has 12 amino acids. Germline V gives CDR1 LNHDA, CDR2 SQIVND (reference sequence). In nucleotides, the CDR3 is TGTGCCAGTAGTATAGGAGGAGAGGGCTACACCTTC. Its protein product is CASSIGGEGYTF.

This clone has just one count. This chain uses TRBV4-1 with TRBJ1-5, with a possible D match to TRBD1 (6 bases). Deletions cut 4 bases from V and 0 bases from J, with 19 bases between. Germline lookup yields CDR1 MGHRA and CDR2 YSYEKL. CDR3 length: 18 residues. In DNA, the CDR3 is TGCGCCAGCAGCCCGCCTACAGGGAGAGTCGATAGCAATCAGCCCCAGCATTTT. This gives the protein CASSPPTGRVDSNQPQHF.

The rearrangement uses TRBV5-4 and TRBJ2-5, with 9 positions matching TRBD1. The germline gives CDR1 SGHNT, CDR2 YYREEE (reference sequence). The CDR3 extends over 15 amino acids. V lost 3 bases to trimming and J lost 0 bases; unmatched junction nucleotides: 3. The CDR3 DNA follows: TGTGCCAGCAGCTCACAGGGGGCCGACCAAGAGACCCAGTACTTC. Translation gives CASSSQGADQETQYF.

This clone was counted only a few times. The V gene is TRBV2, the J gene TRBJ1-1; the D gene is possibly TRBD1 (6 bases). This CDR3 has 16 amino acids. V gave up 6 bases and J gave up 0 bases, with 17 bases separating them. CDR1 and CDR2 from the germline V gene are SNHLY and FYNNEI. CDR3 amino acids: CASRNGTNRMNTEAFF. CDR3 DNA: TGTGCCAGCAGGAATGGGACAAACCGCATGAACACTGAAGCTTTCTTT.

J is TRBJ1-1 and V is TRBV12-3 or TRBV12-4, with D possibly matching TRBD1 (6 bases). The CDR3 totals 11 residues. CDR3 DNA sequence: TGTGCTTCCAGCGACATCAGGGGAGCTTTCTTT. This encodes CASSDIRGAFF.

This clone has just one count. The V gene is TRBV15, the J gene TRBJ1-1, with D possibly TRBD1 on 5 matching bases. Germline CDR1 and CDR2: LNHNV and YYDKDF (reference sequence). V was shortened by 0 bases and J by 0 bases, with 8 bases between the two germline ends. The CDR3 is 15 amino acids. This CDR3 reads CATSRESGLNTEAFF. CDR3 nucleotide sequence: TGTGCCACCAGCAGAGAATCAGGGTTGAACACTGAAGCTTTCTTT.

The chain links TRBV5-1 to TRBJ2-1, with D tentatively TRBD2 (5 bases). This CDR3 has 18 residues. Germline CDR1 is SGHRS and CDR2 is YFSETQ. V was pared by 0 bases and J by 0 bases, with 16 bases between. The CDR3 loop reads CASSLVKSSLSSYNEQFF. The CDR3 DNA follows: TGCGCCAGCAGCTTGGTGAAGTCTAGCCTGAGCTCCTACAATGAGCAGTTCTTC.

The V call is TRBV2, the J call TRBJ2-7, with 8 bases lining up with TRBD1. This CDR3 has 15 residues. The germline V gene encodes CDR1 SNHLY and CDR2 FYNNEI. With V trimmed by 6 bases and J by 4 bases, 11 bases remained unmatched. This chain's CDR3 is CASSLSDRALYEQYF. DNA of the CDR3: TGTGCCAGCAGCCTCTCGGACAGGGCATTATACGAGCAGTACTTC.

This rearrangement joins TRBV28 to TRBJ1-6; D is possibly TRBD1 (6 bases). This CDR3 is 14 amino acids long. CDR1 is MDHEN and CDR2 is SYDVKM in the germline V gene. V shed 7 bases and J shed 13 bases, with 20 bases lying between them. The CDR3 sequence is CASTQQGFGGPLHF. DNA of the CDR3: TGTGCCAGCACACAACAGGGTTTTGGTGGCCCCCTCCACTTT.

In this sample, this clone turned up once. The CDR3: CASTALAGGTTSTDTQYF. CDR3 nucleotides: TGTGCCAGCACCGCACTAGCGGGAGGCACAACTAGCACAGATACGCAGTATTTT. This chain connects TRBV27 to TRBJ2-3; 12 bases are shared with TRBD2. In germline, CDR1 is MNHEY, CDR2 SMNVEV (reference sequence). J lost 0 bases, V lost 7 bases, and 11 bases had no gene match. The CDR3 is 18 amino acids.

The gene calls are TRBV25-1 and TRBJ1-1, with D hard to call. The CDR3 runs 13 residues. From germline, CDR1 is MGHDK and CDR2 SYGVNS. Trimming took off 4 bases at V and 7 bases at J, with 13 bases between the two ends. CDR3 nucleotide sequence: TGTGCCAGCAGTGCCCGCGGACGGGGTGAAGCTTTCTTT. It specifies CASSARGRGEAFF.

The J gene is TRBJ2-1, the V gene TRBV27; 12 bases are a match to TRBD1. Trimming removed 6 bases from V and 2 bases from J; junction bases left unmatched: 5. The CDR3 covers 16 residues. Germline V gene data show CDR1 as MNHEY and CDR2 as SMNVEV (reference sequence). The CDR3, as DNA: TGTGCCAGCAGCTCCGGGACAGGGGGCCCCTACAATGAGCAGTTCTTC. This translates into CASSSGTGGPYNEQFF.

The CDR3 sequence is CASSERLGPYTDTQYF. The DNA of the CDR3 is TGTGCCAGCAGTGAACGACTAGGCCCTTACACAGATACGCAGTATTTT. The rearrangement joins TRBV25-1 to TRBJ2-3; perhaps TRBD2 as D (6 bases). Germline V gene sequence: CDR1 MGHDK, CDR2 SYGVNS. This CDR3 has 16 residues. Trimming took off 2 bases at V and 2 bases at J, with 14 bases between the two ends.

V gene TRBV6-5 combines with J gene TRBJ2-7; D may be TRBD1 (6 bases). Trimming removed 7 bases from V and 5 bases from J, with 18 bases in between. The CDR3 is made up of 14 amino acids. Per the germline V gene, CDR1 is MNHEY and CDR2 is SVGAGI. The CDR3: CASTPESRGNEQYF. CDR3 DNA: TGTGCCAGCACTCCGGAGAGTAGGGGGAACGAGCAGTACTTC.